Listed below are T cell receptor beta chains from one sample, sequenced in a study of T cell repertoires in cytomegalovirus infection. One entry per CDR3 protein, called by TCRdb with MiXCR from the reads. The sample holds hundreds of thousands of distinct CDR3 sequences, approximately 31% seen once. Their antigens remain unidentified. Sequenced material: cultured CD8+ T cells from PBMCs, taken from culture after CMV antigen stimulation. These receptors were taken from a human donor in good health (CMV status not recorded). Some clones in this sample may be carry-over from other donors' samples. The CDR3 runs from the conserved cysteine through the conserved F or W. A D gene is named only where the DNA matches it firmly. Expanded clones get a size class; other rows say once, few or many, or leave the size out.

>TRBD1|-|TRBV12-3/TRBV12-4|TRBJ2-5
CASSLIQGTETQYF
TGTGCCAGCAGTTTAATACAGGGGACGGAGACCCAGTACTTC
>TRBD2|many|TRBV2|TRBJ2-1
CASKMRGGYNEQFF
TGTGCCAGCAAGATGCGGGGGGGTTACAATGAGCAGTTCTTC
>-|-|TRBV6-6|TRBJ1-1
CASRPREGTEAFF
TGTGCCAGCAGACCAAGGGAGGGCACTGAAGCTTTCTTT
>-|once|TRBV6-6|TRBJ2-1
CASSARVDYNEQFF
TGTGCCAGCAGTGCCAGGGTCGACTACAATGAGCAGTTCTTC
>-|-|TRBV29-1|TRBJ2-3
CSALEGDGTQYF
TGCAGCGCATTGGAGGGGGACGGTACGCAGTATTTT
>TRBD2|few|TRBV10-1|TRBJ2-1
CASNSGGYYNEQFF
TGCGCCAGCAATAGCGGGGGGTACTACAATGAGCAGTTCTTC
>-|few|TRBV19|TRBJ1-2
CASSIRQVSLMGYTF
TGTGCCAGTAGTATTCGACAGGTTTCTCTGATGGGCTACACCTTC
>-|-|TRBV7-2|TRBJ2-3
CASSPISWAASTDTQYF
TGTGCCAGCAGCCCCATTAGTTGGGCAGCAAGCACAGATACGCAGTATTTT
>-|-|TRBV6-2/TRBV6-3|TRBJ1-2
CASGPGYGYTF
TGTGCCAGCGGTCCCGGCTATGGCTACACCTTC
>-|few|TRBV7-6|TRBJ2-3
CASSPTGSRTDTQYF
TGTGCCAGCAGCCCTACCGGGAGTCGCACAGATACGCAGTATTTT
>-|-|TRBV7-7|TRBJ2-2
CASSSTGPALGTGELFF
TGTGCTAGCAGCTCCACCGGGCCCGCCCTAGGCACCGGGGAGCTGTTTTTT
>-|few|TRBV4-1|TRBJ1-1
CASSPLGEGRTEAFF
TGCGCCAGCAGCCCCCTAGGGGAAGGAAGGACTGAAGCTTTCTTT
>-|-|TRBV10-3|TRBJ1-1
CVMGGSNTEAFF
TGTGTCATGGGAGGGTCGAACACTGAAGCTTTCTTT
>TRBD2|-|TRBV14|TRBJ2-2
CASSQGGLAAGELFF
TGTGCCAGCAGCCAAGGGGGACTAGCAGCCGGGGAGCTGTTTTTT
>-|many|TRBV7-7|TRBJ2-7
CASSLEGGEQYF
TGTGCTAGCAGCTTAGAGGGTGGCGAGCAGTACTTC
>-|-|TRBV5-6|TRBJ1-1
CASSPGTSTTDTEAFF
TGTGCCAGCAGCCCCGGGACTTCCACCACGGACACTGAAGCTTTCTTT
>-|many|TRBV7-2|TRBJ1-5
CASSLGPGNQPQHF
TGTGCCAGCAGCTTAGGCCCAGGGAATCAGCCCCAGCATTTT
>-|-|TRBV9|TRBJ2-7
CASSPKTGSYEQYF
TGTGCCAGCAGCCCCAAAACTGGGTCCTACGAGCAGTACTTC
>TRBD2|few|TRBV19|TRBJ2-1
CASSITRRERGSYNEQFF
TGTGCCAGTAGTATAACCCGGCGAGAGCGGGGGTCCTACAATGAGCAGTTCTTC
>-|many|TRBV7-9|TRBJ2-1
CASSLEGPDSNRDNEQFF
TGTGCCAGCAGCTTAGAAGGGCCTGACTCGAATCGGGACAATGAGCAGTTCTTC
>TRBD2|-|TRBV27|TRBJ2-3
CASSLGLAGRYTQYF
TGTGCCAGCAGCTTAGGACTAGCGGGGAGGTATACGCAGTATTTT
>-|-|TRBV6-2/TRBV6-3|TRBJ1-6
CASSYPLGERNNSPLHF
TGTGCCAGCAGTTACCCCTTGGGCGAGAGGAATAATTCACCCCTCCACTTT
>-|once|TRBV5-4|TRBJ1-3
CASSLEGGWSSGNTIYF
TGTGCCAGCAGCTTGGAAGGTGGCTGGTCCTCTGGAAACACCATATATTTT
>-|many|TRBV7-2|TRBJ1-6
CASSLSPAGESSPLHF
TGTGCCAGCAGCTTAAGTCCTGCAGGGGAGAGTTCACCCCTCCACTTT
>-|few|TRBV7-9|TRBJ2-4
CASSLPRGRGQYF
TGTGCCAGCAGCCTCCCACGGGGACGCGGTCAGTACTTC
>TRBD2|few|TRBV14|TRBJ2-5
CASSVGSGGFQETQYF
TGTGCCAGCAGCGTCGGGAGCGGGGGGTTCCAAGAGACCCAGTACTTC
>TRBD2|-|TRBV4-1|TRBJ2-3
CASNQPGLAGGTDTQYF
TGTGCCAGCAACCAACCGGGACTAGCTGGAGGCACAGATACGCAGTATTTT
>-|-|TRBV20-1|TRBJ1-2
CSARGTRYGYTF
TGCAGTGCTAGAGGGACTCGCTATGGCTACACCTTC
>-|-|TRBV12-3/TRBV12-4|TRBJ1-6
CASSLSPSYSPLHF
TGTGCCAGCAGTTTAAGTCCTTCGTATTCACCCCTCCACTTT
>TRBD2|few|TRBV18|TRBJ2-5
CASSPPTAGPYQETQYF
TGTGCCAGCTCACCACCCACAGCGGGGCCCTACCAAGAGACCCAGTACTTC
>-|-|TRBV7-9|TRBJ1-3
CASSGMGVSGNTIYF
TGTGCCAGCAGCGGAATGGGAGTCTCTGGAAACACCATATATTTT
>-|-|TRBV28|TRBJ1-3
CASTETGVGNTIYF
TGTGCCAGCACCGAAACGGGGGTTGGAAACACCATATATTTT
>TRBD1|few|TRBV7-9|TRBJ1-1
CASSLGTVTMNTEAFF
TGTGCCAGCAGCCTTGGGACAGTTACGATGAACACTGAAGCTTTCTTT
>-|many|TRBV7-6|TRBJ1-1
CASSTEEGALFF
TGTGCCAGCAGCACCGAGGAAGGGGCGCTTTTCTTT
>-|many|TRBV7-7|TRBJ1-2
CASSLVGEADGYTF
TGTGCTAGCAGCTTAGTGGGGGAAGCCGATGGCTACACCTTC
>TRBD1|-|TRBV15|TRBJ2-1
CATSGGQGGAGNEQFF
TGTGCCACCAGCGGGGGACAGGGCGGGGCGGGCAATGAGCAGTTCTTC
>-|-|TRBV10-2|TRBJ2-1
CASSETREGGEQFF
TGCGCCAGCAGTGAGACCAGGGAAGGTGGTGAGCAGTTCTTC
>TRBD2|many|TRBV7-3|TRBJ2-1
CASSLSGGGSRNEQFF
TGTGCCAGCAGCCTCAGCGGGGGGGGTTCTCGCAATGAGCAGTTCTTC
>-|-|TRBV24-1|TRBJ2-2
CATSDLRRPGELFF
TGTGCCACCAGTGATTTGCGACGACCCGGGGAGCTGTTTTTT
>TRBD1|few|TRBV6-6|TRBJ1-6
CASEQDRGSPLHF
TGTGCCAGCGAACAGGACAGGGGTTCACCCCTCCACTTT
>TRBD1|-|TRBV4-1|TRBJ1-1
CASGGPGQGLAEAFF
TGCGCCAGCGGGGGACCGGGACAGGGATTGGCTGAAGCTTTCTTT
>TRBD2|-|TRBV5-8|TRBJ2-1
CASSLMASGAYNEQFF
TGTGCCAGCAGCTTGATGGCTAGCGGGGCGTACAATGAGCAGTTCTTC
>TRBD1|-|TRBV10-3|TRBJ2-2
CAITRTGTAPDGELFF
TGTGCCATCACAAGGACAGGGACGGCCCCCGACGGGGAGCTGTTTTTT
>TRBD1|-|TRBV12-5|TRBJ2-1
CASGLVRGYYNEQFF
TGTGCTAGTGGTTTGGTCAGGGGGTACTACAATGAGCAGTTCTTC
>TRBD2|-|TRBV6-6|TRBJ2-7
CASSYSPSGGNEQYF
TGTGCCAGCAGTTACTCGCCTAGCGGGGGGAACGAGCAGTACTTC
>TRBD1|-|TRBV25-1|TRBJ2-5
CASSESLSQGEETQYF
TGTGCCAGCAGTGAATCCCTAAGCCAGGGGGAAGAGACCCAGTACTTC
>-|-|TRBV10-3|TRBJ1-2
CAILEGRGDKHGYTF
TGTGCCATCCTGGAGGGTCGTGGGGATAAGCATGGCTACACCTTC
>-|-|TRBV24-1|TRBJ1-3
CATSDSRRNTIYF
TGTGCCACCAGTGACTCTCGAAGAAACACCATATATTTT
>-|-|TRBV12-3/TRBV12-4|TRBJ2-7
CASSKRTAYEQYF
TGTGCCAGCAGTAAACGGACAGCCTACGAGCAGTACTTC
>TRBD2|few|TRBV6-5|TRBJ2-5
CASMGGGARETQYF
TGTGCCAGCATGGGCGGGGGGGCCCGAGAGACCCAGTACTTC